This passage covers 8 T cell receptor beta chains from one sample sequenced in a study of blood T cells in healthy people across ages. Sample-barcoded 5' priming and a J-beta primer mix drove a second PCR of roughly 6 to 12 cycles. TCRdb analysed the 5' RACE reads with MiXCR anew, one entry per CDR3 protein. The profile covers under 2 million distinct CDR3 sequences, with about 35% appearing a single time and 11% taken by the ten largest. The material sequenced was blood. These TCRs come from a woman aged 25 to 45 in good health.

This clonotype was seen more than once but under ten times. The chain uses TRBV9 and TRBJ2-7; 9 bases are shared with TRBD1. This CDR3 has 15 residues. CDR1 and CDR2 from the germline V gene are SGDLS and YYNGEE. The junction had 8 bases not matched to a gene; V was cut back by 0 bases and J by 7 bases. CDR3 amino acids: CASSVGGQGVEEQYF. CDR3 sequence (DNA): TGTGCCAGCAGCGTAGGGGGACAGGGAGTTGAGGAGCAGTACTTC. The variable domain in full, with the rest retrieved from reference TRBV9 and TRBJ2-7, is DSGVTQTPKHLITATGQRVTLRCSPRSGDLSVYWYQQSLDQGLQFLIQYYNGEERAKGNILERFSAQQFPDLHSELNLSSLELGDSALYFCASSVGGQGVEEQYFGPGTRLTVT.

The chain is built from TRBV27 and TRBJ2-2; TRBD1 matches at 7 bases. Per germline, CDR1 MNHEY and CDR2 SMNVEV (reference sequence). J was trimmed by 0 bases and V by 0 bases; bases with no gene match: 1. The CDR3 contains 16 residues. The CDR3 DNA follows: TGTGCCAGCAGTTTATCTGGGACAGCGAACACCGGGGAGCTGTTTTTT. Protein: CASSLSGTANTGELFF.

This clonotype turned up a few times. The CDR3 protein is CASSGTSGGASGSQFF. The CDR3 DNA follows: TGTGCCAGCAGCGGAACTAGCGGGGGGGCGTCCGGGTCGCAGTTCTTC. The V call is TRBV9, the J call TRBJ2-1; 13 bases are shared with TRBD2. Germline V CDR1 and CDR2: SGDLS, YYNGEE. V shed 3 bases, J shed 12 bases, and the junction held 12 bases outside the gene matches. This CDR3 spans 16 amino acids.

The chain recombines TRBV5-1 with TRBJ1-4, with D tentatively TRBD1 (6 bases). This CDR3 region has 13 residues. Trimming shortened V by 7 bases and J by 4 bases, and 11 bases separated the two germline ends. The germline V gene encodes CDR1 SGHRS and CDR2 YFSETQ. CDR3 bases: TGCGCCAGCTGCGACAGGAATAATGAAAAACTGTTTTTT. It translates to CASCDRNNEKLFF.

This clonotype was found a few times. This chain uses TRBV12-3 or TRBV12-4 with TRBJ2-4; D possibly corresponds to TRBD1 (5 bases). V was clipped by 11 bases and J by 8 bases, with 19 bases between them. The CDR3 has 13 residues. CDR3 sequence (DNA): TGTGCCGACGCTAAGGGGTTCTCGGACATTCAGTACTTC. Translated: CADAKGFSDIQYF.

The chain combines TRBV20-1 with TRBJ2-1, with 11 bases fitting TRBD2. Unmatched junction bases numbered 5, after V lost 6 bases and J lost 4 bases. The CDR3 extends over 14 amino acids. From germline, CDR1 is DFQATT and CDR2 SNEGSKA (reference sequence). CDR3 nucleotides: TGCAGTGCCGCGTCTAGCGGGGGGTACAATGAGCAGTTCTTC. Translated: CSAASSGGYNEQFF.

The chain couples TRBV4-1 to TRBJ2-2; D not certain. Trimming took 3 bases from V and 4 from J, leaving 15 bases between them. The CDR3 is 16 amino acids. Germline CDR1 reads MGHRA; CDR2 reads YSYEKL. CDR3 in amino acids: CASSHRPVAVTGELFF. The CDR3 nucleotides are TGCGCCAGCAGCCATCGCCCCGTCGCGGTCACCGGGGAGCTGTTTTTT.

The chain uses TRBV11-2 and TRBJ2-6, with 7 bases that match TRBD2. This CDR3 has 17 residues. V was clipped by 1 base and J by 1 base; unmatched bases: 4. The V gene's germline CDR1 is SGHAT and CDR2 FQNNGV. CDR3 nucleotide sequence: TGTGCCAGCAGCTTAGTTGAGCGGGGATCTGGGGCCAACGTCCTGACTTTC. Translated: CASSLVERGSGANVLTF.